This T cell receptor (beta chain) comes out of a study of CD8 T cells in ankylosing spondylitis. Points from the study as a whole: Ankylosing spondylitis blood appeared to be characterized by a TCR beta motif of several highly homologous variants. Disease-linked clones had a CD8+ phenotype and relatively low frequency in peripheral blood. Clones linked to disease were reported to show significant enrichment in matched ankylosing spondylitis synovial fluid.

Making use of molecular barcodes, quantitative 5'-RACE generated TCR beta libraries. TCRdb used MiXCR to reprocess the 5' RACE reads, holding one entry per CDR3 protein. The sample consists of 400,000 to 450,000 distinct CDR3 sequences, 15% to 20% of them appearing once. This clonotype appeared a few times. What it recognizes is unknown. The CDR3 totals 13 residues. The ends were cut back, 4 bases at V and 3 bases at J, with 10 bases in the middle. The germline gives CDR1 SGHDT, CDR2 YYEEEE. Sequencing was done on a sample of blood, either unsorted or a sorted T cell fraction (not recorded which). The sequence was collected from a male donor with ankylosing spondylitis. The rearrangement uses TRBV5-6 and TRBJ2-5, with D uncertain. CDR3 sequence: CASSRIGKETQYF. As DNA, the CDR3 is TGTGCCAGCAGCCGGATTGGTAAAGAGACCCAGTACTTC.